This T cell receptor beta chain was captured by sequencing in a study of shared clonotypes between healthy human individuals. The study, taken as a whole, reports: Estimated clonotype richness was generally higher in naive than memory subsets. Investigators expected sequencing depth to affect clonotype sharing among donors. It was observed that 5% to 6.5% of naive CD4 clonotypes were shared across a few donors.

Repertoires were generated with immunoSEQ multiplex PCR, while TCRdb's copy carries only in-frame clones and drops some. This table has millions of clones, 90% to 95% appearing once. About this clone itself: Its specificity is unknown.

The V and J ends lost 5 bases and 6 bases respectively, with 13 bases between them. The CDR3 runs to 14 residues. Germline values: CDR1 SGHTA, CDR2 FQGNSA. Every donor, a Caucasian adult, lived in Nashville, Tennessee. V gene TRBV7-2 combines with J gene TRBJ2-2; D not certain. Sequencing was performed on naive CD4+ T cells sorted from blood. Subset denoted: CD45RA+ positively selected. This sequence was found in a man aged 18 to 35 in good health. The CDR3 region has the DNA TGTGCCAGCAGCCCCCGTTCCTCTGCCGGGGAGCTGTTTTTT. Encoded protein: CASSPRSSAGELFF.